The 23 T cell receptor beta chains below come from one sample, sequenced in a study of shared clonotypes between healthy human individuals (dated by TCRdb to the early 2020s). Libraries were made using the immunoSEQ multiplex PCR assay. Drawn from immuneACCESS, this table holds only the in-frame rearrangements with V and J called that TCRdb kept. Clones are partly lost; checked studies trace under half to an unresolved V gene and leave the rest unexplained. Present in this sample are roughly 2.1 million clones, about 93% of which were seen just once. The top ten clones comprise roughly 1.7% of the sample. CD8 naive samples were obtained by positive selection for CCR7 among CD45RO-negative cells, yielding a CD45RA+CCR7+ population from which TemRA cells were excluded. Sequences were obtained from naive CD8+ T cells from PBMCs. The cell subset or site label on this specimen signifies: CD45RA+CCR7+. The receptors stem from a man aged 18 to 29 in good health. Some clones in this sample may be carry-over from other donors' samples.

This clone was seen just once. The genes are TRBV29-1 and TRBJ2-2; 14 nucleotides agree with TRBD2. The CDR3 sequence is 15 residues long. J lost 7 bases, V lost 5 bases, and 6 bases had no gene match. Germline CDR1 is SQVTM and CDR2 is ANQGSEA. The chain's CDR3 is CSVNGLAGGRGELFF. The DNA of the CDR3 is TGCAGCGTTAACGGACTAGCGGGAGGCCGCGGGGAGCTGTTTTTT.

The chain joins TRBV7-9 to TRBJ2-7; D tentatively reads TRBD1 or TRBD2 (5 bases each). The germline V gene encodes CDR1 SEHNR and CDR2 FQNEAQ (reference sequence). V lost 3 bases to trimming and J lost 0 bases, with 18 bases between them. There are 17 residues in the CDR3. CDR3 region: CASSLPGDGRRSYEQYF. The CDR3 nucleotides read TGTGCCAGCAGCTTGCCCGGGGACGGAAGGCGCTCCTACGAGCAGTACTTC.

The chain uses TRBV4-1 and TRBJ2-1; the match to TRBD1 covers 7 bases. From germline, CDR1 is MGHRA and CDR2 YSYEKL. After removal of 2 bases from V and 2 bases from J, the junction contained 9 bases not matched to a gene. This CDR3 has 17 residues. The CDR3 DNA reads TGCGCCAGCAGCCAATACCCCCAGGGGGTTACCTACAATGAGCAGTTCTTC. Protein sequence: CASSQYPQGVTYNEQFF.

The CDR3 loop is CSVEVGNVNEQFF. The CDR3 DNA is TGCAGCGTTGAGGTCGGGAATGTCAATGAGCAGTTCTTC. The rearrangement links TRBV29-1 to TRBJ2-1; D possibly corresponds to TRBD2 (5 bases). The germline CDR1 and CDR2 sequences are SQVTM and ANQGSEA. The V end was cut by 3 bases, the J end by 6 bases, with 12 bases between. The CDR3 spans 13 residues.

With regard to this clone: The identical CDR3 is also encoded by other nucleotide sequences in the sample. The genes are TRBV7-9 and TRBJ1-2, with 8 bases that match TRBD1. The CDR3 has 15 residues. V trimming: 3 bases; J trimming: 3 bases; junction bases outside the gene matches: 6. Looked up from germline, CDR1 is SEHNR and CDR2 is FQNEAQ (reference sequence). The CDR3 bases are TGTGCCAGCAGCTTGGCCGGGACAGGCGACTATGGCTACACCTTC. This encodes CASSLAGTGDYGYTF.

The chain couples TRBV27 to TRBJ2-3; TRBD2 might be the D (6 bases). Germline V gives CDR1 MNHEY, CDR2 SMNVEV (reference sequence). The CDR3 is made up of 14 amino acids. Trimming took 5 bases from V and 3 from J, leaving 12 bases between them. This CDR3 is CASSTLSGTDTQYF. The CDR3 bases are TGTGCCAGCAGTACCCTTAGCGGAACAGATACGCAGTATTTT.

The chain links TRBV7-9 to TRBJ2-3, with 12 bases matching TRBD2. There are 16 residues in the CDR3. J was trimmed by 2 bases and V by 4 bases; bases with no gene match: 4. Germline V gene sequence: CDR1 SEHNR, CDR2 FQNEAQ (reference sequence). CDR3 nucleotides: TGTGCCAGCAGCTCACTAGCGGGGGGCCTCACAGATACGCAGTATTTT. Translating it yields CASSSLAGGLTDTQYF.

The gene calls are TRBV7-8 and TRBJ2-1; 11 positions match TRBD2. Germline-derived CDR1 and CDR2 are SGHVS and FQNEAQ. Germline trimming cut 0 bases from V and 9 bases from J; bases unmatched to any gene: 7. There are 16 residues in the CDR3. Here the CDR3 DNA reads TGTGCCAGCAGCTTAGCCCCACTAGCGGGAGTTTCTGAGCAGTTCTTC. Residues: CASSLAPLAGVSEQFF.

The gene calls are TRBV28 and TRBJ1-1; D unresolved. V was shortened by 4 bases and J by 8 bases, with 17 bases between the two germline ends. Germline CDR1 and CDR2: MDHEN and SYDVKM. This CDR3 comprises 14 residues. CDR3 sequence: CASSSPSLQPEAFF. CDR3 DNA: TGTGCCAGCAGTTCGCCCAGCCTCCAGCCCGAAGCTTTCTTT.

The V and J genes are TRBV7-9 and TRBJ1-4, with 7 positions matching TRBD1. Germline loops: CDR1 SEHNR, CDR2 FQNEAQ (reference sequence). V lost 5 bases, J lost 11 bases, and 14 bases stayed unmatched. The CDR3 runs to 15 residues. The CDR3 region has the DNA TGTGCCAGCAGCCCCTCTGAGGGGGCTTTCGGGAAACTGTTTTTT. This codes for CASSPSEGAFGKLFF.

With respect to this clone: At the DNA level, this CDR3 is encoded by other sequences in the same sample as well. V and J are TRBV7-9 and TRBJ2-1, with 12 bases identical to TRBD2. The germline V gene has CDR1 SEHNR and CDR2 FQNEAQ (reference sequence). This CDR3 has 16 amino acids. J was trimmed by 0 bases and V by 6 bases; bases with no gene match: 3. CDR3 region: CASSPTSGSSYNEQFF. CDR3 bases: TGTGCCAGCAGTCCGACTAGCGGGAGCTCCTACAATGAGCAGTTCTTC.

V is TRBV5-1 and J is TRBJ2-7, with TRBD1 identical over 9 bases. The CDR3 is 15 residues long. Unmatched junction bases numbered 7, after V lost 0 bases and J lost 6 bases. The germline CDR1 and CDR2 sequences are SGHRS and YFSETQ. CDR3 in amino acids: CASSLEGQGAAEQYF. CDR3 sequence (DNA): TGCGCCAGCAGCTTGGAGGGACAGGGCGCGGCCGAGCAGTACTTC.

The gene calls are TRBV27 and TRBJ2-1; D remains ambiguous. The CDR3 covers 13 residues. The germline CDR1 and CDR2 sequences are MNHEY and SMNVEV (reference sequence). The V end lost 2 bases, the J end lost 9 bases, and 11 bases lay between the germline ends. CDR3: CASSLGRAGEQFF. The CDR3 coding sequence is TGTGCCAGCAGTTTAGGCCGGGCTGGTGAGCAGTTCTTC.

J is TRBJ1-4 and V is TRBV7-8; no clear D. The CDR3 is 17 amino acids. Germline lookup yields CDR1 SGHVS and CDR2 FQNEAQ. Trimming took 2 bases from V and 0 from J, leaving 13 bases between them. CDR3 in amino acids: CASSLYAALATNEKLFF. The CDR3 nucleotides are TGTGCCAGCAGCTTATATGCAGCCCTTGCAACTAATGAAAAACTGTTTTTT.

The V and J genes are TRBV5-1 and TRBJ2-7; D might be TRBD2 (5 bases). CDR1 is SGHRS, CDR2 YFSETQ, per germline. With 3 bases removed from V and 6 bases from J, the gap between germline ends came to 19 bases. There are 15 residues in the CDR3. The CDR3 bases are TGCGCCAGCAGCTCGGCGGACTCCCTCATCGGCGAGCAGTACTTC. Translated, it gives CASSSADSLIGEQYF.

This clone came up a few times. The rearrangement joins TRBV30 to TRBJ1-2; no reliable D call. Trimming shortened V by 5 bases and J by 0 bases, and 7 bases separated the two germline ends. This CDR3 is built from 12 residues. Germline CDR1 and CDR2: GTSNPN and SVGIG (reference sequence). The CDR3 sequence: CAWASTNYGYTF. DNA for the CDR3: TGTGCCTGGGCATCGACTAACTATGGCTACACCTTC.

The chain links TRBV27 to TRBJ2-1; possible D gene TRBD2, 7 bases. The CDR3 sequence is 14 residues long. Germline V lookup: CDR1 MNHEY, CDR2 SMNVEV (reference sequence). Trimming stripped 11 bases from V and 7 bases from J, with 21 bases between. The CDR3 is CAVAVGGRENEQFF. CDR3 nucleotides: TGTGCCGTAGCCGTGGGGGGGCGAGAGAATGAGCAGTTCTTC.

The chain is built from TRBV21-1 and TRBJ2-5; the table's D call of TRBD2 was not tested on the DNA. TRBV21-1 is annotated as a pseudogene. The CDR3 is made up of 12 amino acids. The CDR3 nucleotides are TGTGCCAGCAGCAAAGGGCGGAAGACCCAGTACTTC. It specifies CASSKGRKTQYF.

The chain employs TRBV27 and TRBJ2-1; TRBD2 aligns across 16 bases. Germline CDR1 reads MNHEY; CDR2 reads SMNVEV (reference sequence). The CDR3 runs to 14 residues. The V segment lost 5 bases and the J segment 14 bases; nucleotides outside the gene matches: 6. DNA for the CDR3: TGTGCCAGCAGTAGGGGGACTAGCGGGAGGGAAAAGTTCTTC. Amino acid sequence: CASSRGTSGREKFF.

The V and J genes are TRBV4-1 and TRBJ2-7; D is perhaps TRBD1 (5 bases). The CDR3 runs to 13 residues. Trimming cost V 3 bases and J 5 bases, with 11 bases left between them. Germline V gene data show CDR1 as MGHRA and CDR2 as YSYEKL. The CDR3 sequence: CASSQGRRNEQYF. The CDR3 DNA reads TGCGCCAGCAGCCAGGGGCGCAGGAACGAGCAGTACTTC.

The chain employs TRBV15 and TRBJ1-2; D is ambiguous. V was pared by 0 bases and J by 7 bases, with 12 bases between. CDR1 and CDR2 (germline): LNHNV, YYDKDF (reference sequence). The CDR3 is made up of 14 amino acids. The CDR3 DNA sequence: TGTGCCACCAGCAGAGATAAGGGTCTTGGTGGCTACACCTTC. It encodes CATSRDKGLGGYTF.

This chain joins TRBV6-1 and TRBJ1-1; the D is unclear. V was cut by 5 bases and J by 1 base, with 11 bases left in between. Germline V lookup: CDR1 MNHNS, CDR2 SASEGT. This CDR3 has 14 amino acids. The CDR3 reads CASSTLDSNTEAFF. CDR3 in DNA: TGTGCCAGCAGTACCTTGGACTCGAACACTGAAGCTTTCTTT.

The chain couples TRBV27 to TRBJ1-1; D is uncertain. This CDR3 contains 13 residues. V lost 2 bases and J lost 3, with 7 bases in between. Germline V gives CDR1 MNHEY, CDR2 SMNVEV (reference sequence). The CDR3 reads CASSLKAHTEAFF. DNA of the CDR3: TGTGCCAGCAGTTTAAAAGCTCACACTGAAGCTTTCTTT.